This is a list of T cell receptor beta chains from one sample in a study of Ad26.COV2.S vaccination and SARS-CoV-2 variants. Profiled with immunoSEQ multiplex PCR; TCRdb holds only in-frame clones, not every one. The sample yields about 240,000 clones, around nine tenths seen once. The sample consisted of peripheral blood, taken in a trial of Ad26.COV2.S vaccine versus placebo. The receptors come from a person between 18 and 60 years old who received the Ad26.COV2.S COVID-19 vaccine or a placebo. Both conserved end residues are part of each CDR3. A D gene is named only where the DNA matches it firmly. Rows may omit the clone size; those that give it use once, few, many or a size class.

j_gene	v_gene	d_gene	abundance	CDR3aa	CDR3nt
TRBJ1-2	TRBV4-2	-	few	CASSNPSDSHYGYTF	TGTGCCAGCTCAAATCCGTCGGACAGTCACTATGGCTACACCTTC
TRBJ2-2	TRBV7-2	TRBD2	-	CASTLGVSGGPNTGELFF	TGTGCCAGCACCTTAGGAGTTAGCGGGGGACCGAACACCGGGGAGCTGTTTTTT
TRBJ2-3	TRBV4-3	TRBD1	-	CASSSRDSPTDTQYF	TGCGCCAGCAGCTCAAGGGACAGTCCCACAGATACGCAGTATTTT
TRBJ1-5	TRBV7-9	-	-	CASSLAGRGRDQPQHF	TGTGCCAGCAGCTTAGCCGGCAGGGGAAGGGATCAGCCCCAGCATTTT
TRBJ2-7	TRBV24-1	-	-	CATSDSGPAGYEQYF	TGTGCCACCAGTGATTCGGGACCAGCAGGATACGAGCAGTACTTC
TRBJ1-5	TRBV20-1	-	-	CSASQGSDQPQHF	TGCAGTGCTAGTCAGGGGAGCGATCAGCCCCAGCATTTT
TRBJ2-7	TRBV27	-	-	CASIFGREQYF	TGTGCCAGCATTTTTGGGAGGGAGCAGTACTTC
TRBJ1-5	TRBV6-6	-	-	CASSLGMGRSNQPQHF	TGTGCCAGCAGTCTGGGGATGGGAAGGAGCAATCAGCCCCAGCATTTT
TRBJ1-1	TRBV7-2	-	once	CAIARAPWDTEAFF	TGTGCCATCGCTCGGGCCCCATGGGATACTGAAGCTTTCTTT
TRBJ2-4	TRBV18	TRBD2	-	CASAGLAHSIQYF	TGTGCCAGTGCAGGACTAGCGCATAGCATTCAGTACTTC
TRBJ2-1	TRBV3-1/TRBV3-2	-	-	CASSDRLGIYNEQFF	TGTGCCAGCAGCGACCGACTAGGGATATACAATGAGCAGTTCTTC
TRBJ2-7	TRBV29-1	TRBD2	-	CSVEHPSGGEQYF	TGCAGCGTTGAACATCCTAGCGGGGGGGAGCAGTACTTC